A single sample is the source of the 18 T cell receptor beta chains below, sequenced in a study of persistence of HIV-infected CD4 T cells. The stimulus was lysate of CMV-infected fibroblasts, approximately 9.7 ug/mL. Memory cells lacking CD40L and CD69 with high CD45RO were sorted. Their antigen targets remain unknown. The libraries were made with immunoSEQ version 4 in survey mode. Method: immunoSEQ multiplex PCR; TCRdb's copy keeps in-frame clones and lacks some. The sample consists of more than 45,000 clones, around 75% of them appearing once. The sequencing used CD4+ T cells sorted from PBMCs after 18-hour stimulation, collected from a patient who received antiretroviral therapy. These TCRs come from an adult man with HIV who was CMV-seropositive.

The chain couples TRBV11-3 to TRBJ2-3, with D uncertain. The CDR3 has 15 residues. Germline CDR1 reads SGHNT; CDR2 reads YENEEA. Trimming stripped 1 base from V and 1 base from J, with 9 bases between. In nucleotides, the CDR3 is TGTGCCAGCAGCTTAGGCATTACAGGCACAGATACGCAGTATTTT. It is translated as CASSLGITGTDTQYF. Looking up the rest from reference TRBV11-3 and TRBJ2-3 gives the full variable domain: EAGVVQSPRYKIIEKKQPVAFWCNPISGHNTLYWYLQNLGQGPELLIRYENEEAVDDSQLPKDRFSAERLKGVDSTLKIQPAELGDSAVYLCASSLGITGTDTQYFGPGTRLTVL.

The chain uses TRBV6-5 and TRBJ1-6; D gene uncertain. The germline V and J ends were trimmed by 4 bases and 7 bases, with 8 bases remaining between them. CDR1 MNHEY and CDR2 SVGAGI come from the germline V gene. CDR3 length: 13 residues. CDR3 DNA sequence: TGTGCCAGCAGTTCAGTTGAAAATTCACCCCTCCACTTT. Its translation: CASSSVENSPLHF.

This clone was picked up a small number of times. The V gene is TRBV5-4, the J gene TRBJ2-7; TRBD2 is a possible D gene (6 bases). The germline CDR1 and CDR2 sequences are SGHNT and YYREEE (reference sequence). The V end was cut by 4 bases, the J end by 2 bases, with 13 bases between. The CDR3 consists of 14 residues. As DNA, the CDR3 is TGTGCCAGCAGCCTGGCGGGGCTTACCTACGAGCAGTACTTC. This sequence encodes CASSLAGLTYEQYF.

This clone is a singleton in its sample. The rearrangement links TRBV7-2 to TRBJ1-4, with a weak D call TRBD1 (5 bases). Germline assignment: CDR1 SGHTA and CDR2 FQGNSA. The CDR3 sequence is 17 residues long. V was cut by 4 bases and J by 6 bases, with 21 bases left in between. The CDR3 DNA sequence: TGTGCCAGCAGCTCCCTCGGGGGACGGACCGCGCATGAAAAACTGTTTTTT. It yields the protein CASSSLGGRTAHEKLFF.

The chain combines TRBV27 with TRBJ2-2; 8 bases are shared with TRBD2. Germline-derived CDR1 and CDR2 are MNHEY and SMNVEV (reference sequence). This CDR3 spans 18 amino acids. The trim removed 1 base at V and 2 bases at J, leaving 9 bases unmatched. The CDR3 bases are TGTGCCAGCAGTTTATTTCCCCCCAGCGGGAGAAACACCGGGGAGCTGTTTTTT. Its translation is CASSLFPPSGRNTGELFF.

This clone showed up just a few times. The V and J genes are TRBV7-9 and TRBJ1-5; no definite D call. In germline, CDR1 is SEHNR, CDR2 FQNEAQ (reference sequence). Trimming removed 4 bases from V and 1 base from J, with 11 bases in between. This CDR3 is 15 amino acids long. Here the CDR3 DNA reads TGTGCCAGCAGCTACTCGACGGTGAGCAATCAGCCCCAGCATTTT. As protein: CASSYSTVSNQPQHF.

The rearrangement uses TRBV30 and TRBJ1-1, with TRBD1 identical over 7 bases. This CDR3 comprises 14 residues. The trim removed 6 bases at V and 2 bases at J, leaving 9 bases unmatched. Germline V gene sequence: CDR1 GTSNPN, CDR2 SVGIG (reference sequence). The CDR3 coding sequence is TGTGCCTGTAACCTCCAGGGGGGCAACACTGAAGCTTTCTTT. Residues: CACNLQGGNTEAFF. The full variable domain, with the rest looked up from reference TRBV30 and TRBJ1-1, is SQTIHQWPATLVQPVGSPLSLECTVEGTSNPNLYWYRQAAGRGLQLLFYSVGIGQISSEVPQNLSASRPQDRQFILSSKKLLLSDSGFYLCACNLQGGNTEAFFGQGTRLTVV.

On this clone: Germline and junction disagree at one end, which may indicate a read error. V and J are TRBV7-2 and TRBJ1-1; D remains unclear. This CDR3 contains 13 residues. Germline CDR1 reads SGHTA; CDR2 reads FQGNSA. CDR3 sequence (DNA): TGTGCCAGCAGCTTAGAAATGTGGCCAGGTTTTTCCTTT. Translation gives CASSLEMWPGFSF. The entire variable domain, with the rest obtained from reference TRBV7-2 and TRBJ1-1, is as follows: GAGVSQSPSNKVTEKGKDVELRCDPISGHTALYWYRQSLGQGLEFLIYFQGNSAPDKSGLPSDRFSAERTGGSVSTLTIQRTQQEDSAVYLCASSLEMWPGFSFGQGTRLTVV.

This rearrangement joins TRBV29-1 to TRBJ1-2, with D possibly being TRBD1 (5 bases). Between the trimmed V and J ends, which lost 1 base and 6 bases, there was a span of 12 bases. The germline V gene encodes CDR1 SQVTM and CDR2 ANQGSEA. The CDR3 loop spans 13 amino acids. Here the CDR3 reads CSVEGWGGDGYTF. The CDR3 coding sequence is TGCAGCGTTGAAGGTTGGGGGGGTGATGGCTACACCTTC. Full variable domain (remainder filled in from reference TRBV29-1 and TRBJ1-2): SAVISQKPSRDICQRGTSLTIQCQVDSQVTMMFWYRQQPGQSLTLIATANQGSEATYESGFVIDKFPISRPNLTFSTLTVSNMSPEDSSIYLCSVEGWGGDGYTFGSGTRLTVV.

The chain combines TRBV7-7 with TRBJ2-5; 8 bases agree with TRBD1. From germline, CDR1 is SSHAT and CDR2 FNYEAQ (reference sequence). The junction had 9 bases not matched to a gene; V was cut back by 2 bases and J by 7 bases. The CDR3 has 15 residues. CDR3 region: CASSLTRTGQRTQYF. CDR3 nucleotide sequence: TGTGCCAGCAGCTTAACGAGGACAGGGCAGCGGACCCAGTACTTC. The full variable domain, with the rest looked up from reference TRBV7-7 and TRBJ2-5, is GAGVSQSPRYKVTKRGQDVTLRCDPISSHATLYWYQQALGQGPEFLTYFNYEAQPDKSGLPSDRFSAERPEGSISTLTIQRTEQRDSAMYRCASSLTRTGQRTQYFGPGTRLLVL.

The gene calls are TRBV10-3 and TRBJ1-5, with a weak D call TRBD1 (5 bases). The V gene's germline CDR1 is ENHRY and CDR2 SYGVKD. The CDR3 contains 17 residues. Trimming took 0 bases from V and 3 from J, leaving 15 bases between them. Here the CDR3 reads CAISESLGGVSNQPQHF. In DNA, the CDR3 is TGTGCCATCAGTGAGTCGCTGGGAGGGGTTTCCAATCAGCCCCAGCATTTT.

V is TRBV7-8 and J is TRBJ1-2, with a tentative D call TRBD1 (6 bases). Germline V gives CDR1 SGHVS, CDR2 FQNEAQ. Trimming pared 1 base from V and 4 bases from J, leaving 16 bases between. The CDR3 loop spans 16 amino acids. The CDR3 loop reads CASSLESGGLGYGYTF. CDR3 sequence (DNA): TGTGCCAGCAGCTTAGAATCGGGGGGGCTGGGCTATGGCTACACCTTC.

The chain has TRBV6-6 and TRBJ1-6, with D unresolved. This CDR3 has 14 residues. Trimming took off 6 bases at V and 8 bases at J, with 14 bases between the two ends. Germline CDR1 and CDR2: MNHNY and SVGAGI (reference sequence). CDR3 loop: CASSPGEPYSPLHF. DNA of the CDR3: TGTGCCAGCAGCCCCGGGGAGCCGTATTCACCCCTCCACTTT.

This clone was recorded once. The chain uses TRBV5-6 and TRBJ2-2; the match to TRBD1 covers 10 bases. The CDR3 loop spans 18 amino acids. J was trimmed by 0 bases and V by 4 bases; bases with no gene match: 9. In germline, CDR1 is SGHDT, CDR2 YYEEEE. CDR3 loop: CASSVGAGQGANTGELFF. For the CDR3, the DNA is TGTGCCAGCAGCGTTGGGGCCGGACAGGGGGCGAACACCGGGGAGCTGTTTTTT.

CDR3 protein: CASRYTGELFF. The CDR3, as DNA: TGTGCCAGCCGATACACCGGGGAGCTGTTTTTT. The genes are TRBV2 and TRBJ2-2, with D uncertain. V lost 8 bases and J 3 bases, leaving 4 bases between the germline ends. The CDR3 is 11 amino acids. Germline lookup yields CDR1 SNHLY and CDR2 FYNNEI.

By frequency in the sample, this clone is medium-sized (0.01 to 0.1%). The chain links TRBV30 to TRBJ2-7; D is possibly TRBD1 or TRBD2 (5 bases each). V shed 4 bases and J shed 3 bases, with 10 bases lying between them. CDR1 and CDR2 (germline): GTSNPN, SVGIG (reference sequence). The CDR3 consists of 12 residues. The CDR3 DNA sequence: TGTGCCTGGACAAGGGACGGCTACGAGCAGTACTTC. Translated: CAWTRDGYEQYF.

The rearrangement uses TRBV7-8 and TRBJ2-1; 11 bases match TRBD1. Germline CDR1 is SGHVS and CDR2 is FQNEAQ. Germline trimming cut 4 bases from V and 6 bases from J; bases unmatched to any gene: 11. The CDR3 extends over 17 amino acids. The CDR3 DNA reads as TGTGCCAGCAGCTCCCAGCTGCCGGGACAGGGGGGCAATGAGCAGTTCTTC. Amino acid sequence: CASSSQLPGQGGNEQFF.

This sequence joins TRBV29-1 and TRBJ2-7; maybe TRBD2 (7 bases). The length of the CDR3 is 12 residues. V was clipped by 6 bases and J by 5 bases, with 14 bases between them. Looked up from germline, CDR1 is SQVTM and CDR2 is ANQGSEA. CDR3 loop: CSVGGGGNEQYF. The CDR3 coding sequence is TGCAGCGTCGGAGGGGGGGGGAACGAGCAGTACTTC.